This T cell receptor beta chain was profiled in a study of blood T cells in healthy people across ages. Primers used in a second PCR of roughly 6 to 12 cycles were a sample-barcoded 5' primer and a J-beta primer mix. In TCRdb, the 5' RACE reads were re-called with MiXCR into one record per CDR3 protein. The sample contains approximately 1.5 million distinct CDR3 sequences, about 31% of which appear only once. The CDR3 consists of 17 residues. In germline, CDR1 is LNHNV, CDR2 YYDKDF (reference sequence). Between the trimmed V and J ends, which lost 0 bases and 5 bases, there was a span of 17 bases. Material: blood. J is TRBJ1-5 and V is TRBV15, with a tentative D call TRBD1 (6 bases). This clonotype was obtained from a woman between 25 and 40 years old in good health. The CDR3 DNA sequence: TGTGCCACCAGCAGAGAGGCCGGGACAAGGATCTATCAGCCCCAGCATTTT. Translating it yields CATSREAGTRIYQPQHF.